The 17 T cell receptor beta chains listed next were all sequenced from one sample in a study of graft-versus-host responses after intestinal transplantation. Graft tissue was processed to release intraepithelial and lamina propria lymphocytes. Some clones are missing from TCRdb's copy, which holds only in-frame ones; the method was immunoSEQ multiplex PCR. The sample holds just over 5,000 clones, around three quarters seen once. Sequencing used ileum tissue, obtained about 250 days after intestinal transplant. These receptors came from a human patient who received an intestinal transplant, so some T cells may come from the graft donor.

This clone was detected only a few times. The V call is TRBV7-3, the J call TRBJ2-1, with 9 bases matching TRBD2. Germline V gene sequence: CDR1 SGHTA, CDR2 FQGTGA. After removal of 2 bases from V and 9 bases from J, the junction contained 8 bases not matched to a gene. This CDR3 is built from 15 residues. The DNA for the CDR3 is TGTGCCAGCAGCTTAGCGGGGGGGCCGATTCTTGAGCAGTTCTTC. Protein: CASSLAGGPILEQFF.

In DNA, the CDR3 is TGTGCCACCCTGGCGGGGGGGCCCTCCTACAATGAGCAGTTCTTC. Its protein is CATLAGGPSYNEQFF. The V call is TRBV5-4, the J call TRBJ2-1; 9 nucleotides line up with TRBD2. The V gene end was trimmed by 9 bases and the J gene end by 0 bases; junction bases not matched to a gene: 7. The CDR3 has 15 residues. Per germline, CDR1 SGHNT and CDR2 YYREEE (reference sequence).

This chain joins TRBV19 and TRBJ2-7, with 9 bases aligning to TRBD1. V shed 6 bases, J shed 4 bases, and the junction held 7 bases outside the gene matches. This CDR3 region has 14 residues. CDR1 and CDR2 from the germline V gene are LNHDA and SQIVND (reference sequence). The CDR3: CASRMAQGAYEQYF. As DNA, the CDR3 is TGTGCCAGTAGAATGGCACAGGGGGCTTACGAGCAGTACTTC.

This chain joins TRBV6-1 and TRBJ2-3, with 9 positions matching TRBD2. Germline V gene sequence: CDR1 MNHNS, CDR2 SASEGT. The CDR3 totals 14 residues. J gave up 2 bases and V 7 bases, and 4 bases lay outside the gene matches. The CDR3 protein is CASKGGRDTDTQYF. DNA of the CDR3: TGTGCCAGCAAGGGCGGGAGGGACACAGATACGCAGTATTTT.

V is TRBV28 and J is TRBJ1-1; D not resolved. The CDR3 loop spans 13 amino acids. From germline, CDR1 is MDHEN and CDR2 SYDVKM. The ends were cut back, 6 bases at V and 3 bases at J, with 11 bases in the middle. CDR3 nucleotide sequence: TGTGCCAGCAGGGGGAGGTTGGACACTGAAGCTTTCTTT. This sequence encodes CASRGRLDTEAFF. Looking up the rest from reference TRBV28 and TRBJ1-1 gives the full variable domain: DVKVTQSSRYLVKRTGEKVFLECVQDMDHENMFWYRQDPGLGLRLIYFSYDVKMKEKGDIPEGYSVSREKKERFSLILESASTNQTSMYLCASRGRLDTEAFFGQGTRLTVV.

V gene TRBV4-2 combines with J gene TRBJ1-1; no clear D gene. V dropped 1 base and J dropped 5 bases, with 8 bases sitting between them. Germline V lookup: CDR1 LGHNA, CDR2 YNFKEQ. The length of the CDR3 is 13 residues. The CDR3 protein is CASSQGRRTEAFF. CDR3 bases: TGTGCCAGCAGCCAAGGGAGGAGGACTGAAGCTTTCTTT.

J is TRBJ2-1 and V is TRBV5-1, with TRBD1 matching 12 bases. The germline gives CDR1 SGHRS, CDR2 YFSETQ. Germline trimming cut 0 bases from V and 10 bases from J; bases unmatched to any gene: 5. This CDR3 has 15 residues. The DNA for the CDR3 is TGCGCCAGCAGCTTGGTGGGACAGGGGGCTTGGGAGCAGTTCTTC. Translated, it gives CASSLVGQGAWEQFF.

The rearrangement joins TRBV12-5 to TRBJ2-3; 12 positions match TRBD2. The CDR3 is 14 amino acids. The V gene's germline CDR1 is LGHNT and CDR2 FRNRAP. The junction had 7 bases not matched to a gene; V was cut back by 9 bases and J by 6 bases. In DNA, the CDR3 is TGTGCTAGCTCCCGGACTAGCGGGGTTGATACGCAGTATTTT. As protein: CASSRTSGVDTQYF.

In DNA, the CDR3 is TGTGCCAGCAGCCACGCCGGGACTCCCCGAGAGACCCAGTACTTC. Translating it yields CASSHAGTPRETQYF. This chain connects TRBV4-2 to TRBJ2-5; D possibly corresponds to TRBD2 (6 bases). Germline V gene lookup returns CDR1 LGHNA and CDR2 YNFKEQ. Trimming took 3 bases from V and 4 from J, leaving 15 bases between them. The CDR3 length is 15 residues.

Worth noting for this clone: An end of the junction differs from the germline gene, which may be a read error. This chain joins TRBV29-1 and TRBJ1-5; 8 nucleotides agree with TRBD1. This CDR3 contains 13 residues. The V gene's germline CDR1 is SQVTM and CDR2 ANQGSEA. The CDR3 bases are TGCAGCGTCGAAGGACAGGGAGGTCAGCCCCAGCATTTT. It encodes CSVEGQGGQPQHF.

This sequence joins TRBV6-4 and TRBJ2-2, with TRBD2 identical over 7 bases. This CDR3 is 14 amino acids long. CDR1 is MRHNA and CDR2 is SNTAGT in the germline V gene. V lost 8 bases, J lost 3 bases, and 6 bases stayed unmatched. This chain's CDR3 is CASAAGEDTGELFF. The CDR3 DNA reads TGTGCCAGCGCGGCGGGAGAGGACACCGGGGAGCTGTTTTTT.

This clone was seen a few times. V usage is TRBV5-6 and J usage is TRBJ2-6; D not resolved. Trimming stripped 0 bases from V and 0 bases from J, with 4 bases between. Germline V CDR1 and CDR2: SGHDT, YYEEEE. This CDR3 region has 15 residues. This CDR3 reads CASSLAGSGANVLTF. The CDR3 DNA follows: TGTGCCAGCAGCTTGGCAGGCTCTGGGGCCAACGTCCTGACTTTC.

The V call is TRBV6-6, the J call TRBJ1-3; D gene ambiguous. Germline V lookup: CDR1 MNHNY, CDR2 SVGAGI (reference sequence). CDR3 length: 14 amino acids. Between the trimmed V and J ends, which lost 5 bases and 0 bases, there was a span of 8 bases. In nucleotides, the CDR3 is TGTGCCAGCAGTATCCGGGACTCTGGAAACACCATATATTTT. Translating it yields CASSIRDSGNTIYF.

V gene TRBV5-5 combines with J gene TRBJ2-7; TRBD2 aligns across 8 bases. Germline V gene lookup returns CDR1 SGHKS and CDR2 YYEKEE (reference sequence). This CDR3 has 13 residues. V shed 2 bases, J shed 6 bases, and the junction held 4 bases outside the gene matches. The CDR3 sequence: CASSFLRGGEQYF. Here the CDR3 DNA reads TGTGCCAGCAGCTTTCTACGGGGGGGCGAGCAGTACTTC.

The CDR3 coding sequence is TGCGCCAGCAGCTTACAGGGGGTCACCGGGGAGCTGTTTTTT. Translated, it gives CASSLQGVTGELFF. This chain joins TRBV5-1 and TRBJ2-2, with 8 bases identical to TRBD1. CDR1 is SGHRS and CDR2 is YFSETQ in the germline V gene. J lost 4 bases, V lost 2 bases, and 1 base had no gene match. There are 14 residues in the CDR3.

This clone turned up a few times. The J gene is TRBJ1-1, the V gene TRBV25-1; no reliable D call. The CDR3 extends over 18 amino acids. V lost 3 bases, J lost 3 bases, and 23 bases lay in between. The germline V gene encodes CDR1 MGHDK and CDR2 SYGVNS. DNA for the CDR3: TGTGCCAGCAGTGAGCAGACGGGGATTCCCGATGGCCACACTGAAGCTTTCTTT. It translates to CASSEQTGIPDGHTEAFF.

The V gene is TRBV11-2, the J gene TRBJ2-2; 8 bases line up with TRBD1. V was clipped by 3 bases and J by 4 bases; unmatched bases: 4. The CDR3 covers 15 residues. CDR1 is SGHAT, CDR2 FQNNGV, per germline. The CDR3 DNA is TGTGCCAGCAGCTTCGGGACAGGTCCCACCGGGGAGCTGTTTTTT. Protein sequence: CASSFGTGPTGELFF. Complete variable domain (other parts from reference TRBV11-2 and TRBJ2-2): EAGVAQSPRYKIIEKRQSVAFWCNPISGHATLYWYQQILGQGPKLLIQFQNNGVVDDSQLPKDRFSAERLKGVDSTLKIQPAKLEDSAVYLCASSFGTGPTGELFFGEGSRLTVL.